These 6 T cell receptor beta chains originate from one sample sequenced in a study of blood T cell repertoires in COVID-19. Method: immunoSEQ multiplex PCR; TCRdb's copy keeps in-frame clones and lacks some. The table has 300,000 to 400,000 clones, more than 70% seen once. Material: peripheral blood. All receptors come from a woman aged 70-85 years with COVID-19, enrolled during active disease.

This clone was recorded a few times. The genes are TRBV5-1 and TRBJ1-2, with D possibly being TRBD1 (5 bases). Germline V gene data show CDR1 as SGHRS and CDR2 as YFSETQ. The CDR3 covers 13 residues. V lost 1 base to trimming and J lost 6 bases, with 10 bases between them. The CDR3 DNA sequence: TGCGCCAGCAGCTTGCTGGGGCTGGATGGCTACACCTTC. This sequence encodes CASSLLGLDGYTF.

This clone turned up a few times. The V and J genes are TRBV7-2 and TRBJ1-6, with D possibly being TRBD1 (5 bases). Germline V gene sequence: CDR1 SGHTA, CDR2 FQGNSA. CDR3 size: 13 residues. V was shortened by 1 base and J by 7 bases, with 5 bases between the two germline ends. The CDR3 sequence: CASSLDRNSPLHF. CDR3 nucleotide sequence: TGTGCCAGCAGCTTAGACAGGAATTCACCCCTCCACTTT.

The CDR3 protein is CASSKAATRWSYEQYF. As DNA, the CDR3 is TGTGCCAGCAGCAAAGCTGCCACCAGGTGGTCCTACGAGCAGTACTTC. The chain uses TRBV21-1 and TRBJ2-7; TRBD1, the D gene given by the table, was not confirmed from the DNA. TRBV21-1 is tagged as a pseudogene. The CDR3 totals 16 residues.

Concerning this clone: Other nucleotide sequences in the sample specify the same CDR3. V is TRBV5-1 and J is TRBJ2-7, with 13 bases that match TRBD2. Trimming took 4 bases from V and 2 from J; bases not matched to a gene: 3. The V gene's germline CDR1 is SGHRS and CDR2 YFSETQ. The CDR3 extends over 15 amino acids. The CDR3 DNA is TGCGCCAGCAGCCTCACTAGCGGGGGGGCCTACGAGCAGTACTTC. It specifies CASSLTSGGAYEQYF.

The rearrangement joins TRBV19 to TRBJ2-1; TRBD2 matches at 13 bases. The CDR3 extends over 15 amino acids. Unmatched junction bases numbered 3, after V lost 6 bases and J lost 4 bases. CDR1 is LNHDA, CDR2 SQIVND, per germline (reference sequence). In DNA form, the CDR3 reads TGTGCCAGTAGGAGGACTAGCGGGGGATACAATGAGCAGTTCTTC. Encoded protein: CASRRTSGGYNEQFF.

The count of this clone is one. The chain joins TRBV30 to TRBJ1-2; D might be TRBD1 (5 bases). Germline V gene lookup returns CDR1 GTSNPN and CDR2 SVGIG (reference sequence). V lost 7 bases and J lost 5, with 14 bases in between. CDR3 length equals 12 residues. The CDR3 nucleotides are TGTGCCTTGACCCCGGGGGGTTATGGCTACACCTTC. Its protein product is CALTPGGYGYTF.